The 5 T cell receptor beta chains given below trace back to one sample, sequenced in a study of PD-1 blockade in classical Hodgkin lymphoma (dated by TCRdb to 2018 to 2020). The meaning of the sample's time point label: cycle 4 day 1 (C4D1), after about 6 weeks of nivolumab. All trial patients had relapsed after autologous stem cell transplantation, with cohorts A, B and C differing in prior brentuximab vedotin exposure. The library was obtained by the immunoSEQ multiplex PCR assay. Entries here come from immuneACCESS through TCRdb and include only in-frame sequences with V and J called. Some clones fail to appear in such tables; in the studies checked, an unresolved V gene covers under half of the shortfall, and the cause of the remainder is unknown. This sample has roughly 86,000 clones in its table, and 83% of those were observed once. The ten top clones hold 15% to 20% of the sample. Sequenced material: peripheral blood mononuclear cells (PBMCs), taken before the fourth cycle of nivolumab. The receptors originated from a human donor with classical Hodgkin lymphoma.

The chain couples TRBV5-1 to TRBJ2-7; 12 nucleotides agree with TRBD2. J was trimmed by 3 bases and V by 0 bases; bases with no gene match: 4. The CDR3 loop spans 16 amino acids. CDR1 is SGHRS and CDR2 is YFSETQ in the germline V gene. The CDR3 DNA reads TGCGCCAGCAGCTTGGAAACTAGCGGGAGGAACTACGAGCAGTACTTC. This sequence encodes CASSLETSGRNYEQYF.

This clone was seen just once. The chain is built from TRBV19 and TRBJ1-2; perhaps TRBD1 as D (5 bases). From germline, CDR1 is LNHDA and CDR2 SQIVND (reference sequence). Trimming stripped 3 bases from V and 4 bases from J, with 18 bases between. The CDR3 has 16 amino acids. CDR3 in DNA: TGTGCCAGTAGTATCACCCCCGGGGCAGGGCCCTATGGCTACACCTTC. Amino acids: CASSITPGAGPYGYTF.

The CDR3 is CASSVGPDREETQYF. Written as DNA, the CDR3 is TGTGCCAGCAGCGTAGGGCCTGACAGGGAAGAGACCCAGTACTTC. V is TRBV9 and J is TRBJ2-5, with TRBD1 matching 7 bases. Trimming removed 0 bases from V and 3 bases from J; junction bases left unmatched: 5. The CDR3 consists of 15 residues. The germline V gene has CDR1 SGDLS and CDR2 YYNGEE.

The gene calls are TRBV7-3 and TRBJ2-3; 9 nucleotides line up with TRBD2. The V gene's germline CDR1 is SGHTA and CDR2 FQGTGA. The length of the CDR3 is 16 residues. The V segment lost 5 bases and the J segment 6 bases; nucleotides outside the gene matches: 12. This CDR3 is CASSLSGSAAGDTQYF. The DNA for the CDR3 is TGTGCCAGCAGCCTTAGCGGGAGCGCCGCCGGGGATACGCAGTATTTT.

The genes are TRBV5-1 and TRBJ2-3; the match to TRBD2 covers 9 bases. J gave up 9 bases and V 1 base, and 15 bases lay outside the gene matches. CDR1 SGHRS and CDR2 YFSETQ come from the germline V gene. This CDR3 region has 17 residues. DNA for the CDR3: TGCGCCAGCAGCTTGAATCGAGCTAGCGGGACGATTAGGACGCAGTATTTT. Translating it yields CASSLNRASGTIRTQYF.